This T cell receptor (beta chain) was sequenced for a study of STAT3 mutations in large granular lymphocyte leukemia. Study-level points and caveats: All newly emerging clones after therapy were STAT3 wild type. In T-cell large granular lymphocyte leukemia, about half of patients showed multiple immunodominant subclonotypes.

This CDR3 comprises 14 residues. Germline V CDR1 and CDR2: SGHNT, YYREEE (reference sequence). The germline V and J ends were trimmed by 6 bases and 4 bases, with 16 bases remaining between them. In regard to this clone: Its antigen is as yet unknown.

Average productive template count per sample was approximately 40,000. Assay: immunoSEQ multiplex PCR; the TCRdb copy retains only in-frame clones and omits some. The table has tens of thousands of clones, over 75% seen once. This receptor was identified in a human donor with T large granular lymphocyte leukemia. Some clones in this sample may be carry-over from other donors' samples. The chain carries TRBV5-4 and TRBJ1-2; D perhaps matches TRBD1 (5 bases). Material for sequencing was PBMCs. The CDR3, as DNA: TGTGCCAGCATAAGGGGTGGAGGTCCCTATGGCTACACCTTC. Amino acid sequence: CASIRGGGPYGYTF.